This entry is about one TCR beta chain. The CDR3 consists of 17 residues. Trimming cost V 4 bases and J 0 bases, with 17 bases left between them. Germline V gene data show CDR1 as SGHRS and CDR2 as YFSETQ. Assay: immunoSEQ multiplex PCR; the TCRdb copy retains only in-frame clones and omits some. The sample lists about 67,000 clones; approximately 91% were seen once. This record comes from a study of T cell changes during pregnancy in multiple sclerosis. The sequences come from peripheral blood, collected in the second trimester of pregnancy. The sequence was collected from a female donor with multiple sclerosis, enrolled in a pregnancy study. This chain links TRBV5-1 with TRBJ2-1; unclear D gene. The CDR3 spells CASSARFTATSYNEQFF. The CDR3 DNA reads TGCGCCAGCAGCGCCCGGTTTACAGCCACCTCCTACAATGAGCAGTTCTTC.